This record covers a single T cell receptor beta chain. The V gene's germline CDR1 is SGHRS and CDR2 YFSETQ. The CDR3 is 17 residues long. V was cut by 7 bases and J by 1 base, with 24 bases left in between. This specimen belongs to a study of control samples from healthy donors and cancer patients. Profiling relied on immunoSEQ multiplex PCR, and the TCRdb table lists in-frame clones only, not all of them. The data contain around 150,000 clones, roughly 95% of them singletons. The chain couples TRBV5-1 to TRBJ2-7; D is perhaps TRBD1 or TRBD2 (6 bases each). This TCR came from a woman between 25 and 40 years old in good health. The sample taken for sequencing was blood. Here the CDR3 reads CASRPGAGHLNSYEQYF. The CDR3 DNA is TGCGCCAGCCGCCCGGGGGCGGGACACCTGAATTCCTACGAGCAGTACTTC.